Listed here is a single T cell receptor (beta chain). What this receptor recognizes is not known. Base qualities are missing; no much larger clone stands one base away. The source of the sample is a study of long-term antiretroviral therapy in people with HIV (dated by TCRdb to between 2022 and 2023). Concerning the study at large: The earliest samples were collected approximately a decade before the 2015 WHO recommendation for immediate ART, a period when ART was typically delayed until CD4 counts fell. Among the approximately 30 participants with HIV, approximately 10 were female. Test extractions of a monoclonal T-cell line alongside approximately 34 polyclonal samples showed no cross-contamination during QIAcube processing. Whether ART initiation and durable HIV suppression were associated with changes in peripheral blood TRB repertoire composition and diversity was tested in a retrospective serial study. The cohort contributed 150 to 200 cryopreserved PBMC samples from 30 adults with confirmed HIV infection, collected serially over a mean of about six years (range 1-12). The paper as a whole reports these results and caveats: Samples dated from about 2003 to 2018, and the ART regimens used may be less effective than current ones. CDR3 length ranges in HIV repertoires were narrower than in controls, and network structure suggested an antigen-experienced repertoire with only a slight naive shift after ART. Inferences about post-ART repertoire changes were limited because no data were available on ART adherence, viral resistance or therapy changes. ART initiation was associated with a significant increase in TRB diversity, but diversity stayed significantly below transplant donor controls even after long-term ART. Expanded TRB clones identified before ART initiation dominated the repertoire across all time points, though the dominance fluctuated and decreased in many PLHIV after ART. Since PBMC availability was limited, sequencing covered only the TCR beta chain, with no alpha chain pairing. Because pre-ART samples had limited cell numbers, unsorted PBMC were profiled rather than sorted CD4+ and CD8+ T cells.

The immunoSEQ hsTCRB v3.0 assay was used at survey level resolution to sequence the TRB variable region. The targeted TRB sequencing depth was roughly 35,000-50,000 T-cell genomes per sample. An Illumina MiSeq with a v3 150-cycle kit was used to sequence the pooled TRB libraries. Turning to the authors' computational methods: Repertoire analysis ran in R within a reproducible Nextflow workflow covering QC, data transformation and analysis. Custom analyses were implemented in LymphoSeq2, an R package for AIRR-Seq data exploration. Several samples that yielded fewer than 5000 total TRB sequences were excluded, so that under 200 HIV repertoires were analyzed. Among the roughly 190 retained HIV repertoires, about 59 were collected before ART initiation and 129 were collected after ART initiation. Repertoires were downsampled to 5000 TRB nucleotide sequences, with summary statistics averaged over 100 downsampling iterations. TRB sequences were retained for analysis only if CDR3 regions of at least seven amino acids were present. Two measures captured diversity: a Shannon entropy-derived clonality score and the Gini coefficient. In the repertoire networks, any two of the top 5000 CDR3 amino acid sequences were linked whenever the two sequences differed by an edit distance of one. For TRB CDR3 amino acid sequences, GLIPH2 was used to predict antigen specificity groups and MHC restriction. To flag known associations with CMV, EBV, HIV or tissue antigens, CDR3 amino acid sequences were compared against VDJdb and McPAS-TCR. Pre-ART, post-ART and control groups were compared with Wilcoxon signed-rank tests and Holm-Bonferroni correction. TCRdb limited this immuneACCESS table to in-frame rearrangements with V and J called. A share of clones is missing; checked studies link under half to unresolved V genes, and the rest is unexplained. For V, J and clone size, that table is used; D and trimming come from the DNA. Within this sample are roughly 15,000 clones, with just under 80% of them counted one time only. Approximately 15% of the sample goes to the ten largest clones.

Inclusion was restricted to participants for whom at least one PBMC sample before ART initiation and at least two post-ART samples were available. All participants with HIV were treated in the United States of America. Cryopreserved samples of about 0.95-11 million PBMC were thawed and washed before DNA extraction. At the time of the earliest PBMC sample, participants with HIV were aged between roughly 20 and 54 years. Each participant contributed PBMC samples from 1-4 timepoints before ART initiation and 2-8 timepoints after ART initiation, with a median of 7 samples. Serial HIV viral load, CD4+ T-cell count, ART history and demographic data were obtained for every participant. A Qiagen kit on a QIAcube was used to extract genomic DNA from unsorted PBMC, with samples processed in batches of 12. The sequence derives from a woman between 40 and 50 years old with HIV. The specimen comprised unsorted PBMCs, sampled about 3.3 years after starting antiretroviral therapy.

The DNA is as follows: TGTGCCAGCAGCTTAACCGAGGGGGCCCAGCATAACATTCAGTACTTC. Its coded protein is CASSLTEGAQHNIQYF. The chain employs TRBV13 and TRBJ2-4; 7 central nucleotides agree with TRBD1. V is trimmed back by 2 bases and J by 7 bases, and the junction contains 11 bases that no gene match accounts for. As encoded in the germline V gene (reference sequence), CDR1 is PRHDT while CDR2 is FYEKMQ. The CDR3 holds 16 amino acids from the cysteine to the phenylalanine. The CDR3 DNA has 48 bases and is translated from base 1.